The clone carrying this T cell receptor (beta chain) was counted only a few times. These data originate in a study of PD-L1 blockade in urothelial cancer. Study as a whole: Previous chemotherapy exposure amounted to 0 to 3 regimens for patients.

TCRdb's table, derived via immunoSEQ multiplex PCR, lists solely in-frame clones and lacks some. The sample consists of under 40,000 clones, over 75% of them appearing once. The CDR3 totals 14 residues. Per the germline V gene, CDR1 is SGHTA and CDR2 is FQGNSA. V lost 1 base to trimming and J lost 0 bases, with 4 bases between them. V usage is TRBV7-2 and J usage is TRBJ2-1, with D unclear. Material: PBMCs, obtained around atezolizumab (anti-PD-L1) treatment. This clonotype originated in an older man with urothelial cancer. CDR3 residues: CASSLDSSYNEQFF. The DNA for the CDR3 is TGTGCCAGCAGCTTAGACAGCTCCTACAATGAGCAGTTCTTC.